The TCR beta chain under discussion was sequenced for a study of T cell clusters in autoimmune cytopenias. Study-wide background: Healthy donor controls had a mean age of about 50 years and median age of 59 years. General study points: The T cell clusters were defined only in silico, without experimental functional validation.

TRB was amplified from approximately 250 ng of peripheral blood genomic DNA per sample. TRB was amplified by touch-down multiplex PCR, primer pools A and B combined. TCRdb derives one entry per CDR3 protein from the multiplex PCR reads, leaving out DNA. The listing contains just over 6,000 distinct CDR3 sequences. About this clonotype: The antigen is unknown.

In addition, the sample was reused for a study of T cell repertoires in aging, cancer and after chemotherapy. That report adds: Loss of evenness, beyond lost richness, contributed to age-related TCR diversity decline in cancer patients.

Sequencing input: peripheral blood. The origin of this receptor is a human donor in good health.

CDR3: CASSPGASRIDTQYF. The J gene is TRBJ2-3, the V gene TRBV5-1; the D gene TCRdb calls, TRBD2, cannot be checked with no DNA. The CDR3 runs to 15 residues. Germline CDR1 is SGHRS and CDR2 is YFSETQ.